The rows below give T cell receptor beta chains drawn from one sample of a study of blood T cell repertoires in COVID-19. Generated by immunoSEQ multiplex PCR, the TCRdb table keeps only in-frame clones and is missing some. This sample has 200,000 to 250,000 clones, with about 90% found just once. The specimen was PBMCs or T cells enriched from blood (not recorded which). The source is a man younger than 40 who had recovered from COVID-19. Both conserved end residues are part of each CDR3. D genes are given only for firm matches.

V gene: TRBV6-5; J gene: TRBJ2-7; D gene: TRBD1; CDR3 protein: CACGDRGYEQYF
V gene: TRBV7-9; J gene: TRBJ2-2; D gene: .; CDR3 protein: CASSPDSAGELFF
V gene: TRBV10-3; J gene: TRBJ2-2; D gene: TRBD2; CDR3 protein: CAIRGGLAGPTTGELFF
V gene: TRBV3-1/TRBV3-2; J gene: TRBJ1-1; D gene: TRBD1; CDR3 protein: CASSLGDREGTEAFF
V gene: TRBV4-1; J gene: TRBJ1-3; D gene: .; CDR3 protein: CASSQEGAGQRRNTIYF
V gene: TRBV6-4; J gene: TRBJ1-2; D gene: TRBD1; CDR3 protein: CASTQGRGRSPPNYGYTF
V gene: TRBV6-5; J gene: TRBJ1-5; D gene: .; CDR3 protein: CASTAGELGQPQHF
V gene: TRBV7-6; J gene: TRBJ1-2; D gene: TRBD1; CDR3 protein: CASSLGDSYGYTF
V gene: TRBV7-2; J gene: TRBJ2-7; D gene: .; CDR3 protein: CASSLVTRGEQYF
V gene: TRBV5-4; J gene: TRBJ2-3; D gene: TRBD2; CDR3 protein: CASSVNVAGSGTDTQYF
V gene: TRBV28; J gene: TRBJ2-4; D gene: .; CDR3 protein: CASSFRDSTKNIQYF
V gene: TRBV7-7; J gene: TRBJ1-5; D gene: TRBD1; CDR3 protein: CASSATGTGSDQPQHF
V gene: TRBV28; J gene: TRBJ1-5; D gene: TRBD1; CDR3 protein: CASRQGAGQPQHF
V gene: TRBV24-1; J gene: TRBJ2-7; D gene: TRBD2; CDR3 protein: CATSDHPGLPYEQYF
V gene: TRBV24-1; J gene: TRBJ1-5; D gene: .; CDR3 protein: CATSVGAGGNQPQHF
V gene: TRBV5-5; J gene: TRBJ2-7; D gene: TRBD1; CDR3 protein: CASSAQGQRISYEQYF
V gene: TRBV4-1; J gene: TRBJ1-4; D gene: .; CDR3 protein: CASSQGGTKRATNEKLFF
V gene: TRBV4-3; J gene: TRBJ2-1; D gene: TRBD2; CDR3 protein: CASSQDRSGGAYNEQFF
V gene: TRBV9; J gene: TRBJ2-3; D gene: .; CDR3 protein: CASSVGGWGADTQYF
V gene: TRBV6-5; J gene: TRBJ1-3; D gene: .; CDR3 protein: CASRNPTTGNTIYF
V gene: TRBV24-1; J gene: TRBJ1-2; D gene: .; CDR3 protein: CATSDRAGGGYTF
V gene: TRBV9; J gene: TRBJ2-2; D gene: TRBD2; CDR3 protein: CASSVATLAGASTGELFF
V gene: TRBV7-6; J gene: TRBJ2-3; D gene: .; CDR3 protein: CASTEGGLLDTQYF
V gene: TRBV29-1; J gene: TRBJ1-4; D gene: .; CDR3 protein: CSVALVGADEKLFF
V gene: TRBV7-5; J gene: TRBJ2-7; D gene: .; CDR3 protein: CARSLVAGIRLKLYEQYF